This is a list of T cell receptor beta chains from one sample in a study of T cells after yellow fever vaccination. TCRdb re-derived calls from the 5' RACE reads in MiXCR, one entry per CDR3 protein. The data show hundreds of thousands of distinct CDR3 sequences, around 6.4% seen once. The sample in question was PBMCs, obtained 5 days after the yellow fever booster vaccination. These receptors were taken from a young man who received the YFV17D yellow fever vaccine. CDR3s include the opening cysteine and the closing phenylalanine or tryptophan. Fields, in order: D gene, V gene, J gene, clone size, CDR3 protein, CDR3 DNA. A D gene is named only where the DNA matches it firmly. Size values are once, few and many counts, or a class for expanded clones, and some rows have none.

-	TRBV24-1	TRBJ2-1	many	CATSDTSASSYNEQFF	TGTGCCACCAGTGACACATCCGCGAGCTCCTACAATGAGCAGTTCTTC
TRBD1	TRBV10-3	TRBJ2-1	few	CAISGGRDRGLHEQFF	TGTGCCATCAGTGGGGGAAGGGACAGGGGTCTCCATGAGCAGTTCTTC
-	TRBV6-2/TRBV6-3	TRBJ2-3	many	CASTGGATTDTQYF	TGTGCCAGCACTGGGGGAGCGACGACAGATACGCAGTATTTT
-	TRBV6-1	TRBJ1-2	many	CASRFAGGGYGYTF	TGTGCCAGCAGATTTGCCGGGGGCGGCTATGGCTACACCTTC
-	TRBV7-3	TRBJ2-2	many	CASSRVRANTGELFF	TGTGCCAGCAGCCGCGTGCGGGCGAACACCGGGGAGCTGTTTTTT
-	TRBV6-2/TRBV6-3	TRBJ2-1	-	CASFGLPGNEQFF	TGTGCCAGCTTCGGCCTCCCGGGCAATGAGCAGTTCTTC
TRBD2	TRBV20-1	TRBJ2-1	few	CSVLAGGGSSYNEQFF	TGCAGTGTACTAGCGGGAGGCGGCAGCTCCTACAATGAGCAGTTCTTC
-	TRBV18	TRBJ2-1	many	CASSEPAEDLGNEQFF	TGTGCCAGCTCAGAGCCCGCGGAGGACCTCGGGAATGAGCAGTTCTTC
-	TRBV7-2	TRBJ2-1	-	CASILGPGYNEQFF	TGTGCCAGCATCCTCGGGCCGGGTTACAATGAGCAGTTCTTC
-	TRBV6-5	TRBJ2-1	-	CASSFVYSGSGPNEQFF	TGTGCCAGCAGTTTCGTATACTCAGGGTCGGGTCCGAATGAGCAGTTCTTC
-	TRBV5-4	TRBJ2-1	-	CASSWGLVGSSYNEQFF	TGTGCCAGCAGCTGGGGTCTCGTTGGAAGCTCCTACAATGAGCAGTTCTTC
-	TRBV15	TRBJ2-7	-	CATSREPLPLSYEQYF	TGTGCCACCAGCAGAGAGCCCCTCCCCCTCTCCTACGAGCAGTACTTC
-	TRBV5-1	TRBJ2-1	-	CASSENAGGNNEQFF	TGCGCCAGCAGCGAGAATGCAGGAGGAAACAATGAGCAGTTCTTC
TRBD1	TRBV6-5	TRBJ2-4	-	CASSLRPTGGKNIQYF	TGTGCCAGCAGTCTACGCCCCACAGGGGGCAAAAACATTCAGTACTTC
TRBD2	TRBV12-3/TRBV12-4	TRBJ2-5	many	CASSQTSDQETQYF	TGTGCCAGCAGCCAAACTAGCGACCAAGAGACCCAGTACTTC
-	TRBV6-2/TRBV6-3	TRBJ2-2	few	CASKEVNTGELFF	TGTGCCAGCAAAGAGGTTAACACCGGGGAGCTGTTTTTT
-	TRBV20-1	TRBJ2-7	-	CSARHFTAAYEQYF	TGCAGTGCTAGACACTTCACCGCGGCCTACGAGCAGTACTTC
TRBD2	TRBV9	TRBJ2-3	few	CASSERGPGDTQYF	TGTGCCAGCAGCGAGCGGGGGCCCGGGGATACGCAGTATTTT
-	TRBV7-9	TRBJ1-1	many	CASSPPAPANTEAFF	TGTGCCAGCAGCCCCCCGGCCCCAGCGAACACTGAAGCTTTCTTT
-	TRBV5-4	TRBJ2-2	many	CASSSGTGELFF	TGTGCCAGCAGCTCGGGCACCGGGGAGCTGTTTTTT
TRBD1	TRBV9	TRBJ2-1	-	CASSVEGQGANEQFF	TGTGCCAGCAGCGTAGAAGGACAGGGGGCTAATGAGCAGTTCTTC
TRBD2	TRBV30	TRBJ2-3	few	CAWSRGEDTQYF	TGTGCCTGGAGTCGGGGGGAAGATACGCAGTATTTT
-	TRBV18	TRBJ2-6	many	CASSPLSGANVLTF	TGTGCCAGCTCACCACTTTCTGGGGCCAACGTCCTGACTTTC
-	TRBV7-2	TRBJ1-5	many	CASSLWQGSNQPQHF	TGTGCCAGCAGCTTATGGCAGGGTAGCAATCAGCCCCAGCATTTT
-	TRBV5-1	TRBJ2-2	few	CASSGSGRNTGELFF	TGCGCCAGCAGCGGTTCTGGGCGGAACACCGGGGAGCTGTTTTTT
-	TRBV12-3/TRBV12-4	TRBJ1-4	few	CASRLGGGEKLFF	TGTGCCAGCAGACTGGGAGGAGGTGAAAAACTGTTTTTT
-	TRBV19	TRBJ1-1	many	CASSILWNTEAFF	TGTGCCAGTAGTATTCTATGGAACACTGAAGCTTTCTTT
TRBD2	TRBV11-2	TRBJ2-3	-	CASSRVGTSLADTQYF	TGTGCCAGCAGCCGAGTGGGGACTAGCCTGGCAGATACGCAGTATTTT
-	TRBV10-3	TRBJ2-5	many	CAISESKTSRETQYF	TGTGCCATCAGTGAGTCGAAAACTAGCAGAGAGACCCAGTACTTC
-	TRBV28	TRBJ1-2	many	CAARELNYGYTF	TGTGCCGCCAGGGAATTAAACTATGGCTACACCTTC
-	TRBV20-1	TRBJ1-5	-	CRAGSGDQPQHF	TGCAGAGCAGGGTCAGGGGATCAGCCCCAGCATTTT
TRBD2	TRBV12-3/TRBV12-4	TRBJ2-7	few	CASSALADAYEQYF	TGTGCCAGCAGCGCGCTAGCGGACGCCTACGAGCAGTACTTC
-	TRBV7-2	TRBJ2-7	few	CAIRGALTLGEQYF	TGTGCCATCAGGGGGGCCCTTACTTTGGGCGAGCAGTACTTC
TRBD2	TRBV20-1	TRBJ2-7	few	CSARSALAKQNNYEQYF	TGCAGTGCTAGGTCCGCACTAGCGAAACAAAATAACTACGAGCAGTACTTC
-	TRBV20-1	TRBJ2-3	few	CSARGAETDTQYF	TGCAGTGCTAGAGGGGCTGAAACAGATACGCAGTATTTT
TRBD2	TRBV4-3	TRBJ2-3	few	CASSQAGGSLAGPDTQYF	TGCGCCAGCAGCCAAGCGGGAGGATCTCTAGCGGGACCAGATACGCAGTATTTT
-	TRBV5-1	TRBJ1-6	many	CASSLGQDNSPLHF	TGCGCCAGCAGCTTGGGACAGGATAATTCACCCCTCCACTTT
TRBD1	TRBV12-3/TRBV12-4	TRBJ2-3	-	CASSSSRGDRGADTQYF	TGTGCCAGCAGCTCCTCAAGGGGTGACAGGGGGGCAGATACGCAGTATTTT
-	TRBV28	TRBJ2-1	many	CASGRDEQFF	TGTGCCAGCGGTAGGGATGAGCAGTTCTTC
-	TRBV29-1	TRBJ2-3	many	CSVADLGPTDTQYF	TGCAGCGTTGCCGACTTAGGCCCCACAGATACGCAGTATTTT
-	TRBV18	TRBJ2-6	few	CASSPNQGSGANVLTF	TGTGCCAGCTCACCAAACCAGGGCTCTGGGGCCAACGTCCTGACTTTC
TRBD1	TRBV20-1	TRBJ2-3	-	CSAQRTGNTDTQYF	TGCAGTGCTCAAAGGACAGGGAACACAGATACGCAGTATTTT
-	TRBV5-4	TRBJ1-4	few	CASSFAQGANEKLFF	TGTGCCAGCAGCTTTGCCCAAGGAGCTAATGAAAAACTGTTTTTT
TRBD1	TRBV7-2	TRBJ2-7	few	CASSLGGQESYEQYF	TGTGCCAGCAGCCTAGGGGGACAGGAGTCCTACGAGCAGTACTTC
-	TRBV5-6	TRBJ1-2	few	CASSLPGNYGYTF	TGTGCCAGCAGCTTGCCAGGAAACTATGGCTACACCTTC
-	TRBV19	TRBJ1-5	-	CASSTLATGLMQPQHF	TGTGCCAGTAGTACCCTAGCTACAGGGCTGATGCAGCCCCAGCATTTT
TRBD1	TRBV6-2/TRBV6-3	TRBJ1-1	few	CASSTLERGPTDTEAFF	TGTGCCAGCAGCACGTTGGAAAGGGGGCCTACGGACACTGAAGCTTTCTTT
TRBD2	TRBV6-1	TRBJ2-1	few	CASSPLSSGRRSYNEQFF	TGTGCCAGCAGTCCTTTGTCTAGCGGGAGGAGGTCCTACAATGAGCAGTTCTTC
-	TRBV10-1	TRBJ1-1	-	CASREDTYTEAFF	TGCGCCAGCAGAGAGGACACCTACACTGAAGCTTTCTTT
-	TRBV18	TRBJ1-3	-	CASSPPGGSGNTIYF	TGTGCCAGCTCACCACCGGGCGGCTCTGGAAACACCATATATTTT
TRBD1	TRBV24-1	TRBJ2-7	few	CATSDSGQGTYEQYF	TGTGCCACCAGTGATTCCGGACAGGGGACCTACGAGCAGTACTTC
TRBD1	TRBV7-8	TRBJ2-7	many	CASSLDRDRFYEQYF	TGTGCCAGCAGCTTAGACCGGGACAGGTTCTACGAGCAGTACTTC
TRBD2	TRBV14	TRBJ2-1	few	CASSQELHSGTYNEQFF	TGTGCCAGCAGCCAAGAGCTACACAGCGGGACCTACAATGAGCAGTTCTTC